Listed below are T cell receptor beta chains from one sample, sequenced in a study of blood T cell repertoires in COVID-19. Assay used: immunoSEQ multiplex PCR; TCRdb lists only in-frame clones, some missing. The sample has under 200,000 clones, 70% to 90% seen once; the top ten hold roughly 0.77%. Specimen: PBMCs or T cells enriched from blood (not recorded which). All receptors come from a young woman who had recovered from COVID-19. CDR3s include the opening cysteine and the closing phenylalanine or tryptophan.

v_gene	j_gene	CDR3aa
TRBV7-8	TRBJ2-1	CASRFSGNEQFF
TRBV30	TRBJ1-4	CAYSFLATNEKLFF
TRBV28	TRBJ2-3	CASSDTRATDTQYF
TRBV27	TRBJ2-7	CASSLSGGRNYEQYF
TRBV20-1	TRBJ2-1	CSASGGLISNEQFF
TRBV10-2	TRBJ1-4	CASSGAGVANEKLFF
TRBV12-3/TRBV12-4	TRBJ1-1	CASRPLADTEAFF
TRBV9	TRBJ2-7	CASSPRQGSPNEQYF
TRBV11-2	TRBJ2-1	CASRTIRRSDVDEQFF
TRBV6-5	TRBJ1-4	CASRSTLGVSEKLFF
TRBV4-2	TRBJ1-2	CASSPYTNRAHGYTF
TRBV2	TRBJ1-5	CASSVTGWVVQPQHF
TRBV28	TRBJ1-1	CASSLLRVAEAFF
TRBV4-1	TRBJ2-1	CASSLRTSGTSYNEQFF
TRBV7-9	TRBJ2-2	CASSFRLASGTGELFF
TRBV27	TRBJ2-7	CASSSPAASEQYEQYF
TRBV5-6	TRBJ1-1	CASSYLSGRTNTEAFF
TRBV7-9	TRBJ2-1	CASSLSYGDNEQFF
TRBV27	TRBJ2-1	CASSFGGVGSYNEQFF
TRBV5-1	TRBJ2-3	CASSSRGQAADTQYF
TRBV11-2	TRBJ2-7	CASSLGGSYEQYF
TRBV27	TRBJ1-2	CASSLQGRNYGYTF
TRBV3-1/TRBV3-2	TRBJ2-7	CASKLGAGDEQYF
TRBV18	TRBJ1-5	CASSPVDSNQPQHF
TRBV18	TRBJ2-4	CASSSDREDIQYF
TRBV27	TRBJ1-2	CASSSRGQGIFYGYTF
TRBV5-6	TRBJ2-7	CASSSGQSYSYEQYF
TRBV28	TRBJ1-4	CASSPKSRATNEKLFF
TRBV5-1	TRBJ2-1	CASSPSSGGSSYNEQFF
TRBV5-1	TRBJ2-1	CASSPRDAYNEQFF
TRBV10-3	TRBJ2-2	CAISARNTGELFF